Listed here are 27 T cell receptor beta chains from one sample, sequenced in a study of CD8 T cells in ankylosing spondylitis. Their specific antigens are unknown. Study-wide results and limits: Blood of patients with ankylosing spondylitis appeared to be characterized by a TCR beta motif of several highly homologous variants.

TCRdb analysed the 5' RACE reads with MiXCR anew, one entry per CDR3 protein. There are some 840,000 distinct CDR3 sequences in the sample; approximately 10% occur only once, and 0.51% lies in the top ten. Sequencing input: blood, either unsorted or a sorted T cell fraction (not recorded which). These receptor sequences come from a male donor with ankylosing spondylitis.

Only a few counts were recorded for this clonotype. This sequence joins TRBV5-1 and TRBJ2-1, with D perhaps TRBD2 (5 bases). CDR1 is SGHRS, CDR2 YFSETQ, per germline. Trimming removed 4 bases from V and 4 bases from J, with 12 bases in between. The CDR3 has 14 residues. The CDR3 region has the DNA TGCGCCAGCAGCCCGGTATCGGGGTACAATGAGCAGTTCTTC. Encoded protein: CASSPVSGYNEQFF.

This clonotype was picked up a small number of times. This chain links TRBV7-3 with TRBJ2-1, with no clear D. V shed 7 bases and J shed 6 bases, with 19 bases lying between them. The CDR3 has 15 residues. The germline gives CDR1 SGHTA, CDR2 FQGTGA. This chain's CDR3 is CASTDSPGASNEQFF. The CDR3 nucleotides read TGTGCCAGCACCGACTCCCCAGGAGCCAGCAATGAGCAGTTCTTC.

The sample holds a few counts of this clonotype. The chain joins TRBV29-1 to TRBJ2-7; D uncertain. V lost 2 bases, J lost 2 bases, and 7 bases lay in between. The CDR3 consists of 12 residues. The germline CDR1 and CDR2 sequences are SQVTM and ANQGSEA. CDR3 in DNA: TGCAGCGTTGAATTACAGACCTACGAGCAGTACTTC. As protein: CSVELQTYEQYF.

This clonotype was counted between two and nine times. The chain uses TRBV6-2 or TRBV6-3 and TRBJ2-1; D is unresolved. Trimming stripped 7 bases from V and 8 bases from J, with 12 bases between. The CDR3 loop spans 12 amino acids. CDR1 MNHEY and CDR2 SVGEGT come from the germline V gene. CDR3 in amino acids: CASKKQDHEQFF. The CDR3 nucleotides read TGTGCCAGCAAAAAGCAAGACCATGAGCAGTTCTTC.

This clonotype was recorded at least ten times. The V and J genes are TRBV4-3 and TRBJ1-3, with D uncertain. CDR1 LGHNA and CDR2 YSLEER come from the germline V gene. The CDR3 loop spans 15 amino acids. V dropped 0 bases and J dropped 2 bases, with 8 bases sitting between them. CDR3 residues: CASSQDRRPGNTIYF. CDR3 bases: TGCGCCAGCAGCCAAGATCGGCGACCTGGAAACACCATATATTTT.

The rearrangement uses TRBV7-2 and TRBJ2-7; D perhaps matches TRBD2 (7 bases). V was trimmed by 5 bases and J by 6 bases, leaving 14 bases between them. Germline CDR1 and CDR2: SGHTA and FQGNSA. The CDR3 covers 13 residues. CDR3 nucleotide sequence: TGTGCCAGCAGCCCCTCCGGGGGGCCCGAGCAGTACTTC. This encodes CASSPSGGPEQYF.

This rearrangement joins TRBV20-1 to TRBJ2-1; 11 bases are shared with TRBD1. The CDR3 sequence is 15 residues long. V shed 7 bases, J shed 4 bases, and the junction held 9 bases outside the gene matches. Per the germline V gene, CDR1 is DFQATT and CDR2 is SNEGSKA (reference sequence). CDR3 region: CSGFSGTGGYNEQFF. The DNA for the CDR3 is TGCAGTGGCTTCTCCGGGACAGGGGGTTACAATGAGCAGTTCTTC.

There are many counts of this clonotype. The chain's CDR3 is CSVEWGEETQYF. In DNA, the CDR3 is TGCAGCGTTGAATGGGGAGAAGAGACCCAGTACTTC. The rearrangement joins TRBV29-1 to TRBJ2-5; possible D gene TRBD2, 5 bases. Germline CDR1 and CDR2: SQVTM and ANQGSEA. Trimming removed 2 bases at V and 3 bases at J, with 7 bases between. The CDR3 totals 12 residues.

The chain couples TRBV5-1 to TRBJ2-5; D remains unclear. V was shortened by 1 base and J by 9 bases, with 10 bases between the two germline ends. The CDR3 sequence is 12 residues long. From germline, CDR1 is SGHRS and CDR2 YFSETQ. The CDR3 DNA reads as TGCGCCAGCAGCTTGATCGACCCCCCCCAGTACTTC. Its protein product is CASSLIDPPQYF.

This chain joins TRBV3-1 and TRBJ2-1; either TRBD1 or TRBD2 may fit D (5 bases each). CDR1 and CDR2 from the germline V gene are LGHDT and YNNKEL (reference sequence). CDR3 length equals 15 residues. Trimming removed 4 bases at V and 7 bases at J, with 17 bases between. Here the CDR3 reads CASSRLRGAFNEQFF. The CDR3 DNA follows: TGTGCCAGCAGCCGCCTCCGGGGCGCGTTTAATGAGCAGTTCTTC.

CDR3 in amino acids: CASSPPTVNYEQYF. CDR3 coding DNA: TGTGCCAGCAGCCCCCCGACGGTTAACTACGAGCAGTACTTC. V is TRBV12-3 or TRBV12-4 and J is TRBJ2-7; D remains unclear. This CDR3 spans 14 amino acids. Trimming removed 6 bases from V and 3 bases from J, with 15 bases in between.

This clonotype was seen many times. The chain recombines TRBV10-3 with TRBJ2-1; 9 bases map to TRBD2. J gave up 8 bases and V 6 bases, and 2 bases lay outside the gene matches. Germline-derived CDR1 and CDR2 are ENHRY and SYGVKD. This CDR3 comprises 12 residues. CDR3 sequence: CAISGLAYEQFF. The CDR3 DNA sequence: TGTGCCATCAGCGGACTAGCGTATGAGCAGTTCTTC.

This sequence joins TRBV24-1 and TRBJ2-1; TRBD2 matches at 7 bases. V lost 1 base to trimming and J lost 2 bases; unmatched junction nucleotides: 4. This CDR3 region has 16 residues. The germline V gene has CDR1 KGHDR and CDR2 SFDVKD. The CDR3 nucleotides are TGTGCCACCAGTGATTTCGGGCGGGAGCCCTACAATGAGCAGTTCTTC. Encoded protein: CATSDFGREPYNEQFF.

The genes are TRBV20-1 and TRBJ2-7, with D tentatively TRBD1 (6 bases). Trimming removed 4 bases from V and 2 bases from J, with 18 bases in between. The V gene's germline CDR1 is DFQATT and CDR2 SNEGSKA (reference sequence). This CDR3 region has 15 residues. CDR3 in DNA: TGCAGTGCTAAAAACGGATTGGGGGCTACCTACGAGCAGTACTTC. Amino acids: CSAKNGLGATYEQYF.

This clonotype has a handful of counts. This sequence joins TRBV7-2 and TRBJ2-3, with 7 bases that match TRBD2. Germline V lookup: CDR1 SGHTA, CDR2 FQGNSA. V trimming: 1 base; J trimming: 0 bases; junction bases outside the gene matches: 4. This CDR3 is 16 amino acids long. The CDR3 DNA follows: TGTGCCAGCAGCTTAGTACTAGCGCCTAGCACAGATACGCAGTATTTT. Translation gives CASSLVLAPSTDTQYF.

This clonotype has ten or more counts. This rearrangement joins TRBV4-2 to TRBJ2-1; either TRBD1 or TRBD2 may supply D (6 bases each). This CDR3 is built from 16 residues. V was shortened by 1 base and J by 10 bases, with 20 bases between the two germline ends. The germline V gene has CDR1 LGHNA and CDR2 YNFKEQ. In nucleotides, the CDR3 is TGTGCCAGCAGCCAAGGGGAGGAACAGGGCCTTTGGGAGCAGTTCTTC. This encodes CASSQGEEQGLWEQFF.

This clonotype appeared a few times. This chain uses TRBV20-1 with TRBJ2-7; D ambiguous. Trimming took off 1 base at V and 0 bases at J, with 10 bases between the two ends. The length of the CDR3 is 14 residues. CDR1 and CDR2 from the germline V gene are DFQATT and SNEGSKA (reference sequence). The CDR3 coding sequence is TGCAGTGCTAGAGTTGCTGAAAGCTCCTACGAGCAGTACTTC. Translated, it gives CSARVAESSYEQYF.

The chain uses TRBV3-1 and TRBJ1-1; D uncertain. This CDR3 region has 15 residues. Germline values: CDR1 LGHDT, CDR2 YNNKEL (reference sequence). The V end lost 1 base, the J end lost 0 bases, and 9 bases lay between the germline ends. The CDR3 loop reads CASSQAGFLNTEAFF. The CDR3 DNA reads TGTGCCAGCAGCCAAGCGGGTTTCCTGAACACTGAAGCTTTCTTT.

This clonotype was detected a few times. The gene calls are TRBV20-1 and TRBJ2-5; TRBD2 matches 10 bases. V shed 5 bases and J 5 bases; nucleotides not matched to a gene: 8. CDR3 length: 14 amino acids. The germline V gene has CDR1 DFQATT and CDR2 SNEGSKA (reference sequence). CDR3 sequence reads: CSAALGLAEETQYF. The CDR3 nucleotides read TGCAGTGCTGCTCTAGGACTAGCGGAGGAGACCCAGTACTTC.

This clonotype was detected many times. The gene calls are TRBV10-3 and TRBJ1-2; no clear D gene. V lost 5 bases and J lost 5, with 9 bases in between. The CDR3 has 12 amino acids. The V gene's germline CDR1 is ENHRY and CDR2 SYGVKD. CDR3 DNA: TGTGCCATCAGTCCCGACGGTTATGGCTACACCTTC. Protein: CAISPDGYGYTF.

This clonotype has more than one count but fewer than ten. The V gene is TRBV10-3, the J gene TRBJ2-3; no definite D call. From germline, CDR1 is ENHRY and CDR2 SYGVKD. The germline V and J ends were trimmed by 0 bases and 3 bases, with 10 bases remaining between them. This CDR3 is built from 15 residues. The chain's CDR3 is CAISESPGWTDTQYF. CDR3 nucleotide sequence: TGTGCCATCAGTGAGTCCCCCGGATGGACAGATACGCAGTATTTT.

The chain joins TRBV6-2 or TRBV6-3 to TRBJ1-1; TRBD1 matches 8 bases. The junction had 11 bases not matched to a gene; V was cut back by 6 bases and J by 5 bases. The CDR3 spans 15 residues. Germline-derived CDR1 and CDR2 are MNHEY and SVGEGT. The CDR3 DNA follows: TGTGCCAGCAGCCTTACCTACAGGGGGAGGACTGAAGCTTTCTTT. It encodes CASSLTYRGRTEAFF.

In its sample, this clonotype was seen many times. The chain is built from TRBV6-1 and TRBJ1-6; the match to TRBD1 covers 7 bases. V lost 6 bases to trimming and J lost 3 bases; unmatched junction nucleotides: 5. In germline, CDR1 is MNHNS, CDR2 SASEGT. The CDR3 is 15 residues long. CDR3 nucleotide sequence: TGTGCCAGCAGCACAGGGGCAAGCTATAATTCACCCCTCCACTTT. Amino acids: CASSTGASYNSPLHF.

This clonotype was counted a few times. The rearrangement links TRBV20-1 to TRBJ2-3, with TRBD2 identical over 12 bases. CDR1 and CDR2 from the germline V gene are DFQATT and SNEGSKA (reference sequence). This CDR3 is 16 amino acids long. The junction had 6 bases not matched to a gene; V was cut back by 1 base and J by 4 bases. The CDR3 sequence is CSARVTSGGWADTQYF. The DNA for the CDR3 is TGCAGTGCTAGAGTAACTAGCGGGGGGTGGGCAGATACGCAGTATTTT.

This clonotype was seen repeatedly, ten times or more. This sequence joins TRBV28 and TRBJ1-1; D might be TRBD1 (5 bases). Germline V lookup: CDR1 MDHEN, CDR2 SYDVKM. Trimming took 5 bases from V and 4 from J, leaving 17 bases between them. This CDR3 spans 15 amino acids. The CDR3 reads CASSGGQGGATEAFF. CDR3 bases: TGTGCCAGCAGTGGGGGTCAGGGAGGGGCCACTGAAGCTTTCTTT.

This clonotype occurred a few times. The chain carries TRBV20-1 and TRBJ2-3, with D possibly TRBD2 on 5 matching bases. Germline-derived CDR1 and CDR2 are DFQATT and SNEGSKA (reference sequence). The V end was cut by 1 base, the J end by 0 bases, with 8 bases between. The CDR3 is made up of 14 amino acids. The CDR3 reads CSARVRVSTDTQYF. The CDR3 DNA reads TGCAGTGCTAGAGTGAGGGTCAGCACAGATACGCAGTATTTT.

This clonotype appeared a few times. Given the absence of the conserved phenylalanine or tryptophan at the CDR3 end, a read error is likely. The chain couples TRBV28 to TRBJ2-5; TRBD1 aligns across 8 bases. The CDR3 has 13 residues. Germline CDR1 reads MDHEN; CDR2 reads SYDVKM. After removal of 6 bases from V and 5 bases from J, the junction contained 5 bases not matched to a gene. In DNA form, the CDR3 reads TGTGCCAGCAGCCGGACAGGGATCGAGACCCAGTACCTC. The encoded protein is CASSRTGIETQYL.